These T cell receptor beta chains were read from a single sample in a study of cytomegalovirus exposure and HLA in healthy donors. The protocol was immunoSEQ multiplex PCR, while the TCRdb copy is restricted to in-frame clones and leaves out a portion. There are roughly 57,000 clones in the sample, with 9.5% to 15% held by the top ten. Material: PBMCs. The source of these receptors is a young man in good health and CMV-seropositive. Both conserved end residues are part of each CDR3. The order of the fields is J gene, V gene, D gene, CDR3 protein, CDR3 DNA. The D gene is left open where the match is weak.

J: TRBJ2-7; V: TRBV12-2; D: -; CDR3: CASRLPQGQDLYEQYF; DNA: TGTGCAAGTCGCTTACCCCAGGGACAGGACCTTTACGAGCAGTACTTC
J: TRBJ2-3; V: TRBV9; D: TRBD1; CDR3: CASSVAKGQGFTDTQYF; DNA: TGTGCCAGCAGCGTAGCAAAAGGACAGGGGTTCACAGATACGCAGTATTTT
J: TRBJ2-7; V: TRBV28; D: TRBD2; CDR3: CASNRLGLVYEQYF; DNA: TGTGCCAGCAACAGGCTTGGACTAGTCTACGAGCAGTACTTC
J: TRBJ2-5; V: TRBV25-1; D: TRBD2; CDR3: CASSESGGQETQYF; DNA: TGTGCCAGCAGTGAATCGGGGGGTCAAGAGACCCAGTACTTC
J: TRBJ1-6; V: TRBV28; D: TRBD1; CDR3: CASSNPGGSYNSPLHF; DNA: TGTGCCAGCAGTAACCCAGGGGGCTCCTATAATTCACCCCTCCACTTT
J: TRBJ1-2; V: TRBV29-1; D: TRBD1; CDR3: CSVEEGTAYGYTF; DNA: TGCAGCGTTGAAGAGGGGACAGCCTATGGCTACACCTTC
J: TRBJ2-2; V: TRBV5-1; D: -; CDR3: CASSLVPVTGRGGGAGELFF; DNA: TGCGCCAGCAGCTTGGTTCCTGTTACCGGGCGGGGAGGCGGTGCCGGGGAGCTGTTTTTT
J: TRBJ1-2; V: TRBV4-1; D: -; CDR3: CASSPTRLPLSLWIDWVFF; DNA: TGCGCCAGCAGCCCGACGCGGTTACCCCTGAGTCTCTGGATCGATTGGGTTTTTTTC
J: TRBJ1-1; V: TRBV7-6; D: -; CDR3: CASSYLNGLPNTEAFF; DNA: TGTGCCAGCAGCTACTTAAACGGACTACCCAACACTGAAGCTTTCTTT
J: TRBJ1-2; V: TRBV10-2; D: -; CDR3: CASQKEGGYGYTF; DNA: TGCGCCAGCCAGAAGGAGGGTGGCTATGGCTACACCTTC
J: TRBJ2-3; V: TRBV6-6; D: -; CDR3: CASKARSGQLTDTQYF; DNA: TGTGCCAGCAAGGCCCGAAGCGGACAGCTCACAGATACGCAGTATTTT
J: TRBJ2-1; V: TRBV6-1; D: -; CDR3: CASSEPGGPRNEQFF; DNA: TGTGCCAGCAGTGAACCCGGGGGACCGAGAAATGAGCAGTTCTTC
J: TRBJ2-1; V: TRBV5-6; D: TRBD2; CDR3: CASSLILAGKNEQFF; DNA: TGTGCCAGCAGCTTGATACTAGCGGGAAAGAATGAGCAGTTCTTC
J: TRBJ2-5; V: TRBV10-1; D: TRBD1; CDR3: CASSDPGQHQETQYF; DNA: TGCGCCAGCAGTGACCCGGGACAGCATCAAGAGACCCAGTACTTC
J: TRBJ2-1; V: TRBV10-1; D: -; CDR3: CASNSEEHNEQFF; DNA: TGCGCCAGCAATTCGGAGGAACACAATGAGCAGTTCTTC
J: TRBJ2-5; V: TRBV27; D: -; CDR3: CASSSFGAGRKTQYF; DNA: TGTGCCAGCAGTTCTTTTGGGGCAGGGAGGAAGACCCAGTACTTC
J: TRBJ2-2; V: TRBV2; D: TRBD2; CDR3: CASSESTSGRGTGELFF; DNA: TGTGCCAGCAGTGAATCTACTAGCGGGAGGGGGACCGGGGAGCTGTTTTTT
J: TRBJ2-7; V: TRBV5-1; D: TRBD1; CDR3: CASSSTGGEQYF; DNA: TGCGCCAGCAGCTCAACAGGGGGCGAGCAGTACTTC
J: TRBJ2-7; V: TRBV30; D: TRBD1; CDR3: CAWSPVDRVGEQYF; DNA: TGTGCCTGGAGCCCAGTCGACAGGGTTGGGGAGCAGTACTTC
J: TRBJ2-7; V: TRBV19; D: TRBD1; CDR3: CASSTTGTGDYEQYF; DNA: TGTGCCAGTAGTACCACCGGGACAGGGGACTACGAGCAGTACTTC
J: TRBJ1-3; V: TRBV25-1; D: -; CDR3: CASSELKTPGNTIYF; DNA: TGTGCCAGCAGTGAATTGAAGACACCTGGAAACACCATATATTTT
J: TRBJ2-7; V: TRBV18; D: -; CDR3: CASSPSDKLPLGQYF; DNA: TGTGCCAGCTCACCGTCGGACAAACTACCCCTAGGGCAGTACTTC
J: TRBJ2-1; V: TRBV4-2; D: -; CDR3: CASSSAEVAHEQFF; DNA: TGTGCCAGCAGCTCAGCCGAGGTAGCCCACGAGCAGTTCTTC
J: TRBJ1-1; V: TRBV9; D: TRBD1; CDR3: CASNTGGPTEAFF; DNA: TGTGCCAGCAACACAGGGGGTCCCACTGAAGCTTTCTTT
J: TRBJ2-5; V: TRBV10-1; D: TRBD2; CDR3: CASSDHSGSQETQYF; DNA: TGCGCCAGCAGTGACCATAGCGGGTCCCAAGAGACCCAGTACTTC
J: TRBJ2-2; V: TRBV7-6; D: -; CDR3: CASSLDLAGAIGGELFF; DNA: TGTGCCAGCAGCTTAGACCTGGCAGGGGCTATAGGCGGGGAGCTGTTTTTT
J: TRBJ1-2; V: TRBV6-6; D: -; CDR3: CASKQGPTSYTF; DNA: TGTGCCAGCAAACAGGGACCCACTAGCTACACCTTC
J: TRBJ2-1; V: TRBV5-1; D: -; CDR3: CASSNLGGWGEQFF; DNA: TGCGCCAGCAGCAATTTAGGAGGTTGGGGTGAGCAGTTCTTC
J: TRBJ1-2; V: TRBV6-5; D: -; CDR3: CASSQMGGNYGYTF; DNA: TGTGCCAGCAGCCAAATGGGGGGAAACTATGGCTACACCTTC
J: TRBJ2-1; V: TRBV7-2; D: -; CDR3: CASSLSGGAQARDEQFF; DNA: TGTGCCAGCAGCTTATCGGGTGGGGCCCAGGCCCGGGATGAGCAGTTCTTC
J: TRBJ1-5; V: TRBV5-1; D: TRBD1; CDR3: CASSLTGGNQPQHF; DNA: TGCGCCAGCAGCTTGACAGGGGGCAATCAGCCCCAGCATTTT
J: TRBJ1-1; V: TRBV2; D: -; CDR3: CASLLTEAFF; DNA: TGTGCCAGCCTACTCACTGAAGCTTTCTTT
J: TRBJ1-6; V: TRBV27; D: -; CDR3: CASSFGGAGVSPLHF; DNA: TGTGCCAGCAGTTTCGGGGGGGCAGGGGTCTCACCCCTCCACTTT
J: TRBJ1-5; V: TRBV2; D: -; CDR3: CASSEPRQGLGQPQHF; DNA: TGTGCCAGCAGTGAACCTCGGCAGGGGCTAGGGCAGCCCCAGCATTTT
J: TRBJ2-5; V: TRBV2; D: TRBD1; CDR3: CASLKGTGVAETQYF; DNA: TGTGCCAGCCTTAAGGGGACAGGGGTGGCAGAGACCCAGTACTTC
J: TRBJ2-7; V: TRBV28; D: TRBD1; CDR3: CASHRDSPTYEQYF; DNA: TGTGCCAGCCATCGGGACAGCCCAACCTACGAGCAGTACTTC